Below, 20 T cell receptor beta chains from the same sample are listed, as sequenced in a study of OX40 agonist ivuxolimab in advanced cancers. TCRdb keeps only in-frame clones here, not all; method: immunoSEQ multiplex PCR. Here the sample spans around 60,000 clones, over 75% being singletons. Material: CD4+ or CD8+ T cells sorted from blood, obtained in a trial of the OX40 agonist ivuxolimab. All receptors derive from an adult with an advanced solid tumor such as melanoma, head and neck, liver or kidney cancer.

The chain combines TRBV9 with TRBJ2-3; D remains unclear. Germline V gene lookup returns CDR1 SGDLS and CDR2 YYNGEE. V was pared by 7 bases and J by 11 bases, with 14 bases between. The CDR3 is made up of 11 amino acids. The CDR3 DNA reads TGTGCCAGCTCTCCCCCCCTCCAGCAGTATTTT. Its translation: CASSPPLQQYF.

The genes are TRBV19 and TRBJ1-2; 7 positions agree with TRBD1. J lost 1 base, V lost 6 bases, and 2 bases had no gene match. Per germline, CDR1 LNHDA and CDR2 SQIVND (reference sequence). The CDR3 is 13 amino acids. The CDR3 spells CASRDRFNYGYTF. Written as DNA, the CDR3 is TGTGCCAGTAGGGACAGGTTTAACTATGGCTACACCTTC.

The chain is built from TRBV19 and TRBJ1-3, with TRBD1 matching over 7 bases. V was clipped by 2 bases and J by 2 bases; unmatched bases: 6. CDR3 length: 16 amino acids. CDR1 and CDR2 from the germline V gene are LNHDA and SQIVND (reference sequence). CDR3 region: CASSITPTGAGNTIYF. The CDR3 nucleotides are TGTGCCAGTAGTATAACGCCTACAGGGGCTGGAAACACCATATATTTT.

The chain links TRBV5-4 to TRBJ1-4; 8 bases are shared with TRBD1. The J segment lost 0 bases and the V segment lost 0 bases, leaving 7 bases of the junction unmatched. Germline lookup yields CDR1 SGHNT and CDR2 YYREEE (reference sequence). The CDR3 has 18 residues. The CDR3 DNA is TGTGCCAGCAGCTTGGATCCAGGGGGCTTTGCAACTAATGAAAAACTGTTTTTT. Protein sequence: CASSLDPGGFATNEKLFF.

This chain uses TRBV19 with TRBJ2-2; 12 bases are a match to TRBD1. With 8 bases clipped from V and 0 bases from J, the junction kept 7 bases outside the gene matches. The V gene's germline CDR1 is LNHDA and CDR2 SQIVND (reference sequence). CDR3 length: 17 amino acids. The CDR3 sequence is CASHPGQGAANTGELFF. The CDR3 bases are TGTGCCAGTCATCCGGGACAGGGGGCCGCGAACACCGGGGAGCTGTTTTTT.

The rearrangement links TRBV9 to TRBJ2-7, with TRBD1 as a possible D gene (5 bases). Germline V gives CDR1 SGDLS, CDR2 YYNGEE. Trimming cost V 1 base and J 3 bases, with 14 bases left between them. This CDR3 is 15 amino acids long. CDR3 sequence reads: CASSVLAGNSYEQYF. CDR3 DNA sequence: TGTGCCAGCAGCGTATTGGCAGGGAACAGCTACGAGCAGTACTTC. Full variable domain (rest looked up from reference TRBV9 and TRBJ2-7): DSGVTQTPKHLITATGQRVTLRCSPRSGDLSVYWYQQSLDQGLQFLIQYYNGEERAKGNILERFSAQQFPDLHSELNLSSLELGDSALYFCASSVLAGNSYEQYFGPGTRLTVT.

The chain carries TRBV19 and TRBJ1-1; no definite D call. V was clipped by 0 bases and J by 6 bases, with 11 bases between them. The CDR3 contains 14 residues. Germline-derived CDR1 and CDR2 are LNHDA and SQIVND (reference sequence). Here the CDR3 reads CASSIDKQLAEAFF. The CDR3 DNA follows: TGTGCCAGTAGTATAGATAAACAATTGGCTGAAGCTTTCTTT.

The chain is built from TRBV4-3 and TRBJ1-2; no reliable D call. V shed 1 base and J shed 5 bases, with 17 bases lying between them. In germline, CDR1 is LGHNA, CDR2 YSLEER. The CDR3 totals 16 residues. CDR3 DNA sequence: TGCGCCAGCAGCCAAGGTCACCAGTCAGGAAATTATGGCTACACCTTC. Translation: CASSQGHQSGNYGYTF.

With regard to this clone: Other DNA sequences in this specimen translate into the identical CDR3. The chain links TRBV27 to TRBJ1-2; the D is unclear. Germline-derived CDR1 and CDR2 are MNHEY and SMNVEV (reference sequence). V gave up 1 base and J gave up 4 bases, with 10 bases separating them. CDR3 length equals 14 residues. The CDR3 DNA follows: TGTGCCAGCAGTTTATTTTCGACTGGCTATGGCTACACCTTC. Protein sequence: CASSLFSTGYGYTF.

The chain has TRBV10-3 and TRBJ2-7, with D maybe TRBD2 (6 bases). This CDR3 is 14 amino acids long. Trimming pared 3 bases from V and 4 bases from J, leaving 13 bases between. Germline CDR1 is ENHRY and CDR2 is SYGVKD. The CDR3 loop is CAISEDRGGYEQYF. Here the CDR3 DNA reads TGTGCCATCAGTGAAGACAGAGGAGGGTACGAGCAGTACTTC.

The V gene is TRBV19, the J gene TRBJ2-7, with 7 nucleotides matching TRBD1. Losses at the gene ends were 5 bases for V and 3 bases for J; bases not matched to a gene: 7. The CDR3 contains 14 residues. Germline assignment: CDR1 LNHDA and CDR2 SQIVND (reference sequence). This chain's CDR3 is CASSPQGEHYEQYF. The DNA of the CDR3 is TGTGCCAGTAGTCCGCAGGGGGAACACTACGAGCAGTACTTC.

V and J are TRBV5-1 and TRBJ2-1; D is uncertain. The CDR3 sequence is 16 residues long. V dropped 0 bases and J dropped 2 bases, with 12 bases sitting between them. Germline lookup yields CDR1 SGHRS and CDR2 YFSETQ. CDR3 in amino acids: CASSLARTQTYNEQFF. The CDR3 coding sequence is TGCGCCAGCAGCTTGGCCAGGACGCAAACCTACAATGAGCAGTTCTTC.

The chain joins TRBV5-4 to TRBJ2-2, with D uncertain. Germline values: CDR1 SGHNT, CDR2 YYREEE (reference sequence). The length of the CDR3 is 12 residues. V was pared by 3 bases and J by 3 bases, with 3 bases between. In nucleotides, the CDR3 is TGTGCCAGCAGCTGGGACACCGGGGAGCTGTTTTTT. Amino acid sequence: CASSWDTGELFF.

This clone appeared a single time. The V and J genes are TRBV5-1 and TRBJ2-2; the D is unclear. Trimming pared 0 bases from V and 4 bases from J, leaving 10 bases between. The germline V gene has CDR1 SGHRS and CDR2 YFSETQ. The CDR3 consists of 15 residues. The CDR3, as DNA: TGCGCCAGCAGCTTGGAAGGGCTCGTCACCGGGGAGCTGTTTTTT. It specifies CASSLEGLVTGELFF.

This clone was counted a single time. The rearrangement joins TRBV5-5 to TRBJ2-7, with D maybe TRBD2 (5 bases). The CDR3 runs to 13 residues. Trimming left V 3 bases short and J 2 bases short, with 9 bases between. Germline CDR1 reads SGHKS; CDR2 reads YYEKEE (reference sequence). Here the CDR3 reads CASSSGLAYEQYF. The CDR3 DNA reads as TGTGCCAGCAGCTCGGGATTGGCCTACGAGCAGTACTTC. Full variable domain (rest looked up from reference TRBV5-5 and TRBJ2-7): DAGVTQSPTHLIKTRGQQVTLRCSPISGHKSVSWYQQVLGQGPQFIFQYYEKEERGRGNFPDRFSARQFPNYSSELNVNALLLGDSALYLCASSSGLAYEQYFGPGTRLTVT.

The V gene is TRBV5-1, the J gene TRBJ1-1; possibly TRBD1 for D (5 bases). V lost 1 base and J 0 bases, leaving 10 bases between the germline ends. The length of the CDR3 is 15 residues. Germline-derived CDR1 and CDR2 are SGHRS and YFSETQ. CDR3 sequence (DNA): TGCGCCAGCAGCTTGAACGGGGGTATGAACACTGAAGCTTTCTTT. Residues: CASSLNGGMNTEAFF.

This clone was found a few times. The V gene is TRBV6-6, the J gene TRBJ1-6; 7 bases match TRBD1. The ends lost 2 bases at V and 7 bases at J; junction bases unmatched: 5. Germline CDR1 MNHNY, CDR2 SVGAGI (reference sequence). The CDR3 spans 15 residues. CDR3 bases: TGTGCCAGCAGTTACCGACAGGGTAACAATTCACCCCTCCACTTT. Translated: CASSYRQGNNSPLHF.

The DNA for the CDR3 is TGTGCCAGCAGCTCCCTCCGTGGACCTAACTATGGCTACACCTTC. This encodes CASSSLRGPNYGYTF. The gene calls are TRBV11-2 and TRBJ1-2, with no clear D. CDR3 length equals 15 residues. CDR1 is SGHAT and CDR2 is FQNNGV in the germline V gene. V shed 4 bases and J shed 0 bases, with 12 bases lying between them.

This clone was seen a handful of times. The chain employs TRBV9 and TRBJ1-4, with 7 bases aligning to TRBD1. The CDR3 consists of 15 residues. From germline, CDR1 is SGDLS and CDR2 YYNGEE. Germline trimming cut 4 bases from V and 4 bases from J; bases unmatched to any gene: 7. The DNA for the CDR3 is TGTGCCAGCAGCCAATCGGGACAGATTAATGAAAAACTGTTTTTT. This translates into CASSQSGQINEKLFF.

This clone was detected ten times or more. The V call is TRBV4-2, the J call TRBJ2-4; 10 bases map to TRBD2. V lost 6 bases, J lost 5 bases, and 1 base stayed unmatched. The CDR3 totals 13 residues. Per germline, CDR1 LGHNA and CDR2 YNFKEQ. CDR3 sequence: CASSLAGENIQYF. The CDR3 DNA reads TGTGCCAGCAGTCTAGCGGGGGAAAACATTCAGTACTTC.